Sequencing of this T cell receptor (beta chain) was carried out in a study of blood T cell repertoires in COVID-19. The CDR3 runs to 16 residues. V was pared by 3 bases and J by 2 bases, with 14 bases between. CDR1 and CDR2 (germline): LNHDA, SQIVND (reference sequence). Measured with immunoSEQ multiplex PCR; TCRdb has only the in-frame clones, and not every one. The sample holds roughly 320,000 clones, about 87% seen once. Sequenced input: peripheral blood. This receptor was obtained from a man in his 70s with acute or convalescent COVID-19. The rearrangement links TRBV19 to TRBJ1-5; D may be TRBD1 (6 bases). For the CDR3, the DNA is TGTGCCAGTAGTATTCCAGGGGCGCGGGGCAATCAGCCCCAGCATTTT. Protein sequence: CASSIPGARGNQPQHF.